This T cell receptor (beta chain) was sequenced for a study of breast tumors, draining lymph nodes, adjacent tissues. Study-wide findings and caveats: Tumors had less TCR diversity than lymph nodes, more than nontumor tissue. Compared with basal-like, luminal-like tumors shared significantly more repertoire with nontumor tissue.

Germline assignment: CDR1 SGHAT and CDR2 FQDESV (reference sequence). The CDR3 has 15 residues. Deletions cut 5 bases from V and 2 bases from J, with 16 bases between. MiXCR, run by TCRdb on the multiplex PCR reads, gives a single entry per CDR3 protein. This table holds 180,000 or so distinct CDR3 sequences, around 33% found once. Breast cancer patients provided tissue from their axillary draining lymph nodes. This clonotype was seen repeatedly, ten times or more. What it binds is unknown. The origin of this receptor is a female donor with breast cancer. Some clones in this sample may be carry-over from other donors' samples. The chain joins TRBV11-1 to TRBJ2-7; perhaps D is TRBD1 or TRBD2 (5 bases each). The sample taken for sequencing was axillary lymph node tissue. CDR3 residues: CASSLNRDRTYEQYF. CDR3 DNA: TGTGCCAGCAGCCTAAACCGGGACCGCACCTACGAGCAGTACTTC.